Described below is a single T cell receptor (beta chain) sequence and its context. The antigen is undetermined. These data are taken from a study of CD8+ T cells in alopecia areata. Study at large: Patients remained on tofacitinib for 6 to 18 months and then went 6 months without it. Whole-study findings and limits: Tofacitinib significantly decreased scalp clonality and expanded CD8+ clones among top 100. Scalp sequencing also captures normal skin's resident alphabeta T cells.

It was cDNA, reverse transcribed from extracted RNA, that served as the sequencing template. The data were produced by immunoSEQ multiplex PCR, yet TCRdb's version contains in-frame clones alone and is incomplete. The profile shows around 100,000 clones, 70% to 90% of them singletons. Treatment indicated: oral pan-JAK inhibitor, 5-10 mg twice daily. Researchers gathered lesional scalp punch biopsies and peripheral blood from patients with alopecia areata. This TCR was sampled from a human donor with alopecia areata. The source material was CD8+ T cells sorted from blood, sampled at approximately week 31, from a patient treated with tofacitinib.

The CDR3 sequence: CASSEGGQGYGYTF. DNA of the CDR3: TGTGCCAGCAGTGAAGGGGGACAGGGCTATGGCTACACCTTC. This sequence joins TRBV25-1 and TRBJ1-2; 9 positions agree with TRBD1. CDR1 is MGHDK and CDR2 is SYGVNS in the germline V gene. The trim removed 2 bases at V and 4 bases at J, leaving 2 bases unmatched. The CDR3 spans 14 residues.